These T cell receptor beta chains were read from a single sample in a study of human T cells and chemical hapten exposure. In TCRdb, the RACE reads were re-called with MiXCR into one record per CDR3 protein. The sample carries approximately 370,000 distinct CDR3 sequences, about 5% recorded once. Source: whole blood, taken in connection with sensitization to the hapten diphenylcyclopropenone (DPC). The receptors were gathered from a young woman with alopecia areata. Some clones in this sample may be carry-over from other donors' samples. Each CDR3 is given with its conserved first and last residue. D genes are given only for firm matches. Clone size is not always given. Where it is, it says once, few, many or a class for expanded clones.

>TRBJ1-6|-|few|TRBV19
CASSLRLRSPLHF
TGTGCCAGTAGTCTCCGATTGCGCTCACCCCTCCACTTT
>TRBJ1-6|-|few|TRBV20-1
CSAPDSFNSPLHF
TGCAGTGCCCCAGACAGTTTTAATTCACCCCTCCACTTT
>TRBJ2-4|-|many|TRBV4-3
CASSQEWQGRNIQYF
TGCGCCAGCAGCCAAGAGTGGCAGGGGAGGAACATTCAGTACTTC
>TRBJ2-1|TRBD2|few|TRBV7-2
CASSLGSGGAFDEQFF
TGTGCCAGCAGCTTAGGTTCCGGGGGGGCCTTTGATGAGCAGTTCTTC
>TRBJ2-3|-|many|TRBV5-6
CASSLAAGAPTDTQYF
TGTGCCAGCAGCTTGGCCGCGGGGGCGCCCACAGATACGCAGTATTTT
>TRBJ2-5|-|-|TRBV9
CASSETTGGLQETQYF
TGTGCCAGCAGCGAGACCACCGGGGGGCTCCAAGAGACCCAGTACTTC
>TRBJ1-2|-|few|TRBV2
CASSEGLRSGYTF
TGTGCCAGCAGTGAGGGCCTGCGGTCTGGCTACACCTTC
>TRBJ2-2|TRBD1|many|TRBV12-3/TRBV12-4
CASSTNRGANTGELFF
TGTGCCAGCAGTACAAACAGGGGCGCCAACACCGGGGAGCTGTTTTTT
>TRBJ2-1|TRBD2|-|TRBV12-5
CASGLFLAGGGNEQFF
TGTGCTAGTGGTTTGTTTCTAGCGGGGGGAGGGAATGAGCAGTTCTTC
>TRBJ2-1|TRBD1|many|TRBV6-5
CASSARTGGSNEQFF
TGTGCCAGCAGTGCCCGAACAGGGGGATCCAATGAGCAGTTCTTC
>TRBJ1-1|-|many|TRBV7-8
CASSLAQGLNTEAFF
TGTGCCAGCAGCTTAGCTCAGGGACTAAACACTGAAGCTTTCTTT
>TRBJ1-3|TRBD1|few|TRBV10-3
CAIRGLGGARNTIYF
TGTGCCATCAGGGGATTAGGGGGCGCAAGAAACACCATATATTTT
>TRBJ2-6|-|many|TRBV5-8
CASSFIRRSGANVLTF
TGTGCCAGCAGCTTCATAAGGCGATCTGGGGCCAACGTCCTGACTTTC
>TRBJ1-1|TRBD1|few|TRBV29-1
CSVGGADRAEAFF
TGCAGCGTGGGGGGGGCTGACAGGGCTGAAGCTTTCTTT
>TRBJ1-1|-|many|TRBV12-3/TRBV12-4
CASSFTLTGGDVTEAFF
TGTGCCAGCAGTTTTACATTAACCGGGGGCGATGTCACTGAAGCTTTCTTT